This entry features one T cell receptor (beta chain) sequence. The antigen remains undetermined. The data were obtained in a study of cytomegalovirus exposure and HLA in healthy donors. General observations from the study: Reports state that TCR beta sequences accurately predicted most subjects' HLA-A and HLA-B alleles. In a later analysis, TCR beta V- and J-gene trimming showed a link to a missense DCLRE1C variant. What a later analysis showed was that several of the most significant clusters appeared linked to common viral pathogens.

Each donor was healthy, and each was a bone marrow donor. This CDR3 spans 15 amino acids. Germline lookup yields CDR1 MNHEY and CDR2 SVGAGI. V shed 0 bases and J shed 6 bases, with 12 bases lying between them. 60 Vbeta and 13 Jbeta primers were used in PCR. The data were produced by immunoSEQ multiplex PCR, yet TCRdb's version contains in-frame clones alone and is incomplete. Of approximately 180,000 clones listed, roughly 80% are singletons. Sample: PBMCs. The rearrangement joins TRBV6-5 to TRBJ1-5; D is undetermined. The sequence was collected from a woman under 30 in good health and CMV-seropositive. The CDR3 spells CASSYSRGGFQPQHF. The CDR3, as DNA: TGTGCCAGCAGTTACTCTAGAGGAGGTTTTCAGCCCCAGCATTTT.